This paragraph covers one TCR beta chain sequence. Its antigen is unknown. Assay used: immunoSEQ multiplex PCR; TCRdb lists only in-frame clones, some missing. The sample records tens of thousands of clones, more than 65% being singletons. The sample originates from a study of OX40 agonist ivuxolimab in advanced cancers. Study context: Patients were over 65% male with ages roughly 20 to 85, mean roughly 64. General study findings and limits: Partial responders treated at 0.1-3.0 mg/kg exhibited clonal expansion among the lowest measured. The study observed clonal expansion of CD4+ and CD8+ blood T cells by week 6 at 0.1 to 3.0 mg/kg.

Germline assignment: CDR1 LGHNA and CDR2 YSLEER. The germline V and J ends were trimmed by 0 bases and 8 bases, with 21 bases remaining between them. CDR3 length: 17 residues. This receptor was taken from an adult with an advanced solid tumor such as melanoma, head and neck, liver or kidney cancer. The chain joins TRBV4-3 to TRBJ2-3; no reliable D call. The sample was CD4+ or CD8+ T cells sorted from blood, taken in a trial of the OX40 agonist ivuxolimab. The CDR3 DNA reads TGCGCCAGCAGCCAAGATTATCAAGGCATCTCGTCAGGTACGCAGTATTTT. Translated, it gives CASSQDYQGISSGTQYF.